The rows below give T cell receptor beta chains drawn from one sample of a study of blood T cell repertoires in COVID-19. Only in-frame clones appear in the TCRdb table, and some are missing; sequencing was by immunoSEQ multiplex PCR. The repertoire holds roughly 120,000 clones, 80% to 90% seen once, with 16% in the top ten. The sample taken for sequencing was peripheral blood. These receptors came from a woman in her sixties or seventies with acute or convalescent COVID-19. CDR3s leave out the opening cysteine and the closing phenylalanine or tryptophan. Fields, in order: V gene, clone size, J gene, CDR3 length, D gene, CDR3 protein. The D gene is left open where the match is weak. A row's size may be missing; if present it is once, few, many or a size class.

V gene: TRBV27; clone size: .; J gene: TRBJ1-4; CDR3 length: 14; D gene: TRBD1; CDR3 protein: ASSHHGTAGNEKLF
V gene: TRBV28; clone size: .; J gene: TRBJ1-4; CDR3 length: 15; D gene: .; CDR3 protein: ASSLGGRTPTNEKLF
V gene: TRBV5-1; clone size: .; J gene: TRBJ1-1; CDR3 length: 12; D gene: .; CDR3 protein: ASSLTGTNTEAF
V gene: TRBV5-5; clone size: .; J gene: TRBJ2-5; CDR3 length: 15; D gene: TRBD2; CDR3 protein: ASSLGATSGGPETQY
V gene: TRBV19; clone size: few; J gene: TRBJ2-7; CDR3 length: 10; D gene: .; CDR3 protein: ASSDSYYEQY
V gene: TRBV4-1; clone size: .; J gene: TRBJ1-5; CDR3 length: 13; D gene: .; CDR3 protein: ASSQDRVGNQPQH
V gene: TRBV24-1; clone size: .; J gene: TRBJ2-3; CDR3 length: 15; D gene: TRBD2; CDR3 protein: ATSDPGLAVSTDTQY
V gene: TRBV7-3; clone size: .; J gene: TRBJ2-5; CDR3 length: 11; D gene: .; CDR3 protein: ASSSRQSQTQY
V gene: TRBV28; clone size: .; J gene: TRBJ1-1; CDR3 length: 9; D gene: .; CDR3 protein: ASTQNTEAF
V gene: TRBV10-3; clone size: .; J gene: TRBJ1-2; CDR3 length: 12; D gene: TRBD1; CDR3 protein: ATRNDRANYGYT
V gene: TRBV6-5; clone size: .; J gene: TRBJ1-6; CDR3 length: 11; D gene: TRBD1; CDR3 protein: ASKTGVNSPLH
V gene: TRBV7-9; clone size: .; J gene: TRBJ2-2; CDR3 length: 11; D gene: .; CDR3 protein: ASDGTQLWELF
V gene: TRBV6-5; clone size: .; J gene: TRBJ2-5; CDR3 length: 12; D gene: .; CDR3 protein: ASRVYRVGETQY
V gene: TRBV7-6; clone size: few; J gene: TRBJ1-1; CDR3 length: 14; D gene: TRBD1; CDR3 protein: ASSSGQGEWETEAF
V gene: TRBV12-3/TRBV12-4; clone size: .; J gene: TRBJ1-4; CDR3 length: 11; D gene: .; CDR3 protein: ASSLTRIEKLF
V gene: TRBV30; clone size: .; J gene: TRBJ1-2; CDR3 length: 12; D gene: .; CDR3 protein: AWSVVRAAYGYT
V gene: TRBV30; clone size: .; J gene: TRBJ1-1; CDR3 length: 11; D gene: TRBD1; CDR3 protein: AWSDHRGTEAF
V gene: TRBV5-1; clone size: few; J gene: TRBJ1-6; CDR3 length: 12; D gene: .; CDR3 protein: ASSPDNLASPLH
V gene: TRBV6-5; clone size: .; J gene: TRBJ2-7; CDR3 length: 13; D gene: TRBD1; CDR3 protein: ASSYSGTGTYEQY